This T cell receptor (beta chain) came from a study of immune characterization of retroperitoneal liposarcoma. TCRdb re-analysed the PCR reads in MiXCR, keeping a single row per CDR3 protein. The data contain around 10,000 distinct CDR3 sequences, approximately 22% of them singletons. The V end lost 3 bases, the J end lost 8 bases, and 13 bases lay between the germline ends. The CDR3 runs to 13 residues. The germline gives CDR1 MNHNS, CDR2 SASEGT. Material for sequencing was blood. The V and J genes are TRBV6-1 and TRBJ2-5; D tentatively fits TRBD1 or TRBD2 (5 bases each). This clonotype was obtained from a female donor with retroperitoneal liposarcoma. CDR3 nucleotides: TGTGCCAGCAGTGACCGGGGCCAAGTAACCCAGTACTTC. Protein sequence: CASSDRGQVTQYF.